Listed here is a single T cell receptor (beta chain). As originally analysed: Amplifying reference gene primers gave estimates of nucleated cell counts. TCRdb keeps only in-frame clones here, not all; method: immunoSEQ multiplex PCR. The V and J calls and clone size are taken from that table; D and trimming were inferred from the DNA. The sample carries 140,000 to 150,000 clones, more than 75% recorded once. The sample belongs to a study of blood T cell repertoires in COVID-19. Study-wide background: Samples taken during acute and convalescent COVID-19 were collected in the United States, Italy and Spain. PBMCs, B-cell-depleted T cells, or T cells provided the cDNA or gDNA that made up the material.

The CDR3 is 17 amino acids. V dropped 4 bases and J dropped 5 bases, with 24 bases sitting between them. Per the germline V gene, CDR1 is MNHNS and CDR2 is SASEGT. The TCR comes from a human donor with acute or convalescent COVID-19. The donor label of this sample is uncertain. Source material: peripheral blood. V is TRBV6-1 and J is TRBJ2-7; tentative D call: TRBD1 (6 bases). CDR3: CASSARFLRGAVDEQYF. CDR3 sequence (DNA): TGTGCCAGCAGTGCCCGTTTCCTCAGGGGCGCTGTAGACGAGCAGTACTTC.